This T cell receptor (beta chain) derives from a study of blood T cell repertoires in COVID-19. Study as a whole: Researchers got acute and convalescent COVID-19 samples from the United States, Italy and Spain.

Per the original data handling: Reference gene primer amplification in the assay estimated nucleated cell counts. Here immunoSEQ multiplex PCR was the method, and the copy in TCRdb shows in-frame clones only, minus some. From that table come the V and J calls and clone size; the DNA was used to work out D and trimming. The sample holds 300,000 to 350,000 clones, roughly 85% seen once. Trimming removed 5 bases from V and 0 bases from J, with 8 bases in between. This CDR3 has 13 residues. Germline loops: CDR1 SGHTS, CDR2 YDEGEE. The J gene is TRBJ2-5, the V gene TRBV5-8, with D possibly TRBD1 on 6 matching bases. What was sequenced was PBMCs or T cells enriched from blood (not recorded which). The receptor's source is a man in his thirties or forties who had recovered from COVID-19. The CDR3 region has the DNA TGTGCCAGCAGTAACAGGGACCAAGAGACCCAGTACTTC. It is translated as CASSNRDQETQYF.